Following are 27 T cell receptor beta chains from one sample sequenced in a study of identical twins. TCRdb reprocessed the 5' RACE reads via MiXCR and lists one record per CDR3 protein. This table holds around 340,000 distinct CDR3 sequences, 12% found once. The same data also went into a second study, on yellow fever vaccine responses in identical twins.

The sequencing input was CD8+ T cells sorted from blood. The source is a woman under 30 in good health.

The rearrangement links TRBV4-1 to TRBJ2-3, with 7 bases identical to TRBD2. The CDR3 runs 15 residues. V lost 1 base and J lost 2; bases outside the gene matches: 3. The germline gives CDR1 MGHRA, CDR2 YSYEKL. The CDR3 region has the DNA TGCGCCAGCAGCCAAGGGCTAGCGGACACAGATACGCAGTATTTT. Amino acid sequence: CASSQGLADTDTQYF.

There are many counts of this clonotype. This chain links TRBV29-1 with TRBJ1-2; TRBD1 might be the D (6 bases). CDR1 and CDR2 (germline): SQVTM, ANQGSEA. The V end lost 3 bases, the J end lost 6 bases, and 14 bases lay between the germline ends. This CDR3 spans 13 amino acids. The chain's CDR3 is CSVDLGGKDGYTF. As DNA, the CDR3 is TGCAGCGTTGACTTAGGGGGAAAGGATGGCTACACCTTC.

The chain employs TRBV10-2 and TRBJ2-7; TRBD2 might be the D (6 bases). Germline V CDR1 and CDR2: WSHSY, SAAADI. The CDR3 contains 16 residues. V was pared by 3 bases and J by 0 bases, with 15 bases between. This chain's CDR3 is CASSDIGTHPSYEQYF. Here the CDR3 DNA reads TGCGCCAGCAGTGATATCGGGACTCATCCCTCCTACGAGCAGTACTTC.

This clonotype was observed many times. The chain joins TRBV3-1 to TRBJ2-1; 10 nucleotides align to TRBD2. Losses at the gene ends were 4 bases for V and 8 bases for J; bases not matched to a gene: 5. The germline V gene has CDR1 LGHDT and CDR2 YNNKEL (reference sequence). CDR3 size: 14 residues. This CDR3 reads CASSPPSGSDEQFF. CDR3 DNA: TGTGCCAGCAGCCCTCCTAGCGGGAGCGATGAGCAGTTCTTC.

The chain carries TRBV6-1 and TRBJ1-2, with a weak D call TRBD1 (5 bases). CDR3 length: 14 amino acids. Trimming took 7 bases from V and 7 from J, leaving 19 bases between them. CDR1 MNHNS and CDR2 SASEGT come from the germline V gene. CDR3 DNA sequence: TGTGCCAGCACCGCCGGGACCTTGGTCCTTGGCTACACCTTC. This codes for CASTAGTLVLGYTF.

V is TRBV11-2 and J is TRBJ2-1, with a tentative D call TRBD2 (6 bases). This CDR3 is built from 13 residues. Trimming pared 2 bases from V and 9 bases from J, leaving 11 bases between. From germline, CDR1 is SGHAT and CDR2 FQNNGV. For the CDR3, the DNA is TGTGCCAGCAGCTTAACCCTAGCGCGTGAGCAGTTCTTC. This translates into CASSLTLAREQFF.

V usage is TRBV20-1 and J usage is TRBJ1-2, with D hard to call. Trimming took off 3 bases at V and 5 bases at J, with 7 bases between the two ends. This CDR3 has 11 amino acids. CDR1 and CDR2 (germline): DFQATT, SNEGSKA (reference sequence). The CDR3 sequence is CSASDLYGYTF. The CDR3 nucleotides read TGCAGTGCTAGCGACCTGTATGGCTACACCTTC.

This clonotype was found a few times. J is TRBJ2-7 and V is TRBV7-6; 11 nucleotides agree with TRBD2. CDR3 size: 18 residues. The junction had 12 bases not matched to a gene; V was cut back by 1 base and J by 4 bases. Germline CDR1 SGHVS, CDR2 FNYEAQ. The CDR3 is CASSLEGAGTSGTYEQYF. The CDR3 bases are TGTGCCAGCAGCTTAGAGGGAGCCGGGACTAGCGGAACGTACGAGCAGTACTTC.

CDR3 sequence (DNA): TGTGCCAGCAGTTACTGGGGCACCTTTGGGGCGGGAGGACTGAGCTACGAGCAGTACTTC. This gives the protein CASSYWGTFGAGGLSYEQYF. The chain has TRBV6-2 or TRBV6-3 and TRBJ2-7, with 8 nucleotides matching TRBD2. Per the germline V gene, CDR1 is MNHEY and CDR2 is SVGEGT. CDR3 size: 20 residues. V shed 1 base and J 3 bases; nucleotides not matched to a gene: 20.

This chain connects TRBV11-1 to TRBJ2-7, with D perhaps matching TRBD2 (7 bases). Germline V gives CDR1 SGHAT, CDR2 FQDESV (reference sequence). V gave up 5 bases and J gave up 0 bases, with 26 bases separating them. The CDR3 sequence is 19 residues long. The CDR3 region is CASSDRPPWWEGGSYEQYF. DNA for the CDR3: TGTGCCAGCAGCGATAGGCCCCCGTGGTGGGAGGGGGGCTCCTACGAGCAGTACTTC.

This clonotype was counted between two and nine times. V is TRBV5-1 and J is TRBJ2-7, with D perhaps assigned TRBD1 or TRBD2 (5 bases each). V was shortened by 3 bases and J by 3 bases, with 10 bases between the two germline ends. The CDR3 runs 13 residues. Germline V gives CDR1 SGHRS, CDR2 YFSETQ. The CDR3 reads CASSWDPNYEQYF. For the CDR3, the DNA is TGCGCCAGCAGCTGGGACCCAAACTACGAGCAGTACTTC.

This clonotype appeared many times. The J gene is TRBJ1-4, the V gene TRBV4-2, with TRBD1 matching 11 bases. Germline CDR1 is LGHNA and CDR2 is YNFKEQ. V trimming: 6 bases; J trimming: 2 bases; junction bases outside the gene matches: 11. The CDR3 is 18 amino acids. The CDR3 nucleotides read TGTGCCAGCAGGACCGGGACAGGGGGTATAGCGACTAATGAAAAACTGTTTTTT. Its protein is CASRTGTGGIATNEKLFF.

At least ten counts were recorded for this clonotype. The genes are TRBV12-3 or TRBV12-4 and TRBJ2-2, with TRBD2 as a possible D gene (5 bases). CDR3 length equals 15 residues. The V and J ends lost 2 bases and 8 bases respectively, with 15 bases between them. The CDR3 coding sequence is TGTGCCAGCAGTTTAATCGTCGCGGGTACTGGGGAGCTGTTTTTT. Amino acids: CASSLIVAGTGELFF.

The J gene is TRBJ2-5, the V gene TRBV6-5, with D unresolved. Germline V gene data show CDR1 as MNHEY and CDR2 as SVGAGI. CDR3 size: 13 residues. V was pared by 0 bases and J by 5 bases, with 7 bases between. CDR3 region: CASSYSGKETQYF. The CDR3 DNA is TGTGCCAGCAGTTACTCAGGGAAGGAGACCCAGTACTTC.

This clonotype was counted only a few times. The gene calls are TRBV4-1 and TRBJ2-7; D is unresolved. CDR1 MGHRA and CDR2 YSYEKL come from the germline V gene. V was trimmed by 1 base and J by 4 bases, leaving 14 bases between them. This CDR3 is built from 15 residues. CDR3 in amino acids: CASSQGLVPNYEQYF. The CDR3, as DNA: TGCGCCAGCAGCCAAGGACTGGTCCCAAATTACGAGCAGTACTTC.

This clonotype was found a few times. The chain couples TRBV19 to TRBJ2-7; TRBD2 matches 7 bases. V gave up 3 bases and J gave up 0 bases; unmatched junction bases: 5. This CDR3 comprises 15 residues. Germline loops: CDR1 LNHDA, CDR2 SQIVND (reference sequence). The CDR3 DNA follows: TGTGCCAGTAGTATTTGGTCTAGCGGCTCCTACGAGCAGTACTTC. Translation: CASSIWSSGSYEQYF. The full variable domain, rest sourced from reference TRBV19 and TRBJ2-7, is DGGITQSPKYLFRKEGQNVTLSCEQNLNHDAMYWYRQDPGQGLRLIYYSQIVNDFQKGDIAEGYSVSREKKESFPLTVTSAQKNPTAFYLCASSIWSSGSYEQYFGPGTRLTVT.

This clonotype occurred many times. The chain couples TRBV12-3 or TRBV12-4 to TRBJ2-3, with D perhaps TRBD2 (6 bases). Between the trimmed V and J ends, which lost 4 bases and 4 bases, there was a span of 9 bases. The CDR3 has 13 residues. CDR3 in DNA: TGTGCCAGCAGTTCCGGGGGTGCAGATACGCAGTATTTT. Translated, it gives CASSSGGADTQYF.

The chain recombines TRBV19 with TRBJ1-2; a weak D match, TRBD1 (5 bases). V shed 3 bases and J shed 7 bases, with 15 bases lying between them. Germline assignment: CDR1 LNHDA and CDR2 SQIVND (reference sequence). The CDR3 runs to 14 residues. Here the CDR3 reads CASSITAGAPGYTF. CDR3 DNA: TGTGCCAGTAGTATTACAGCCGGGGCACCTGGCTACACCTTC.

The CDR3 DNA is TGCAGCCTTAACCCAAGGGATCACACTGAAGCTTTCTTT. It yields the protein CSLNPRDHTEAFF. V is TRBV29-1 and J is TRBJ1-1, with D hard to call. The germline V and J ends were trimmed by 8 bases and 3 bases, with 16 bases remaining between them. Germline V CDR1 and CDR2: SQVTM, ANQGSEA. The CDR3 has 13 amino acids.

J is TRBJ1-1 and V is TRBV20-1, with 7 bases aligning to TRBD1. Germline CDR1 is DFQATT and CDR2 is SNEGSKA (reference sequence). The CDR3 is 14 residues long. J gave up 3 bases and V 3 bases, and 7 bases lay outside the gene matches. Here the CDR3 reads CSASTGERDTEAFF. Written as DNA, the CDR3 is TGCAGTGCTAGTACAGGGGAGCGGGACACTGAAGCTTTCTTT.

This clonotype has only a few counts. This CDR3 is CASSLVQEGREQFF. CDR3 DNA sequence: TGTGCCAGCAGCTTAGTCCAAGAGGGCCGTGAGCAGTTCTTC. This sequence joins TRBV11-2 and TRBJ2-1; a possible D gene is TRBD2 (5 bases). There are 14 residues in the CDR3. Germline V gives CDR1 SGHAT, CDR2 FQNNGV. Trimming took off 1 base at V and 9 bases at J, with 13 bases between the two ends.

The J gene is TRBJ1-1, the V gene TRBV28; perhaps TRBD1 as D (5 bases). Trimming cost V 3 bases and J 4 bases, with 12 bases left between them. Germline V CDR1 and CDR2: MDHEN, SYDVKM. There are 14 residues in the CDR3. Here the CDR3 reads CASSFPDRSTEAFF. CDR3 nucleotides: TGTGCCAGCAGTTTTCCCGACAGAAGCACTGAAGCTTTCTTT.

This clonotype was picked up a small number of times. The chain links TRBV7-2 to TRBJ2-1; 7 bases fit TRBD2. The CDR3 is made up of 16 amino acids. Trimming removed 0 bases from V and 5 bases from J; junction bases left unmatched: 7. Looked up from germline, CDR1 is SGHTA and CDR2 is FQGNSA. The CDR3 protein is CASSLARLAADNEQFF. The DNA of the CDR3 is TGTGCCAGCAGCTTAGCCCGACTAGCCGCGGACAATGAGCAGTTCTTC.

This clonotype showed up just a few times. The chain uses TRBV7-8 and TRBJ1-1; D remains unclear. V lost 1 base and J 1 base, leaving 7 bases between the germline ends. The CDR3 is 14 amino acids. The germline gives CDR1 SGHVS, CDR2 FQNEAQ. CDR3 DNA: TGTGCCAGCAGCTTAGGGTTCCAGAACACTGAAGCTTTCTTT. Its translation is CASSLGFQNTEAFF.

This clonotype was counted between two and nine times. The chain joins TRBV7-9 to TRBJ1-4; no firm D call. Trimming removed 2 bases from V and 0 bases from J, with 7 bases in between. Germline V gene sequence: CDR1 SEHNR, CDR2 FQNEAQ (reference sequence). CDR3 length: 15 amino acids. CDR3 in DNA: TGTGCCAGCAGCTTATCGCCTGCAACTAATGAAAAACTGTTTTTT. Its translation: CASSLSPATNEKLFF.

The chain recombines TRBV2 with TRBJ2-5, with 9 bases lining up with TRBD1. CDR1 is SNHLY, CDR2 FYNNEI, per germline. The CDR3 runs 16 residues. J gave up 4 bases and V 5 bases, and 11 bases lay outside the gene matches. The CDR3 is CASSSDRGRGVETQYF. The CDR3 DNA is TGTGCCAGCAGTTCGGACAGGGGCCGGGGAGTAGAGACCCAGTACTTC.

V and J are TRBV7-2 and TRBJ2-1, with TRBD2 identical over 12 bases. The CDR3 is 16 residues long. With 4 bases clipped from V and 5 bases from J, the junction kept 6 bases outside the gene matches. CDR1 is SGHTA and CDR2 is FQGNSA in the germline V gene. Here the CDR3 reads CASSYPSGGGDNEQFF. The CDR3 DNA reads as TGTGCCAGCAGCTACCCTAGCGGGGGGGGTGACAATGAGCAGTTCTTC.